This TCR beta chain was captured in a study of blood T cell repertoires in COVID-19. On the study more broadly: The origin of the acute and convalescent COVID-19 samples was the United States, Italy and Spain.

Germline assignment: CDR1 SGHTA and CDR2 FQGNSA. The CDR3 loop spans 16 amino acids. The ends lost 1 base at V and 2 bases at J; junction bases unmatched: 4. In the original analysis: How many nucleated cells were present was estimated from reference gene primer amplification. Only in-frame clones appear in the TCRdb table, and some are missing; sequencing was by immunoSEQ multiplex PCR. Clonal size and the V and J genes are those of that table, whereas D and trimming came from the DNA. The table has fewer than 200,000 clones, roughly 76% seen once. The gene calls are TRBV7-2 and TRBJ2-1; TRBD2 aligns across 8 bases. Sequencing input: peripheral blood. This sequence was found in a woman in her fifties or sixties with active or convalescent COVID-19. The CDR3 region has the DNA TGTGCCAGCAGCTTAGTGACAGCGGGGGCCTACAATGAGCAGTTCTTC. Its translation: CASSLVTAGAYNEQFF.